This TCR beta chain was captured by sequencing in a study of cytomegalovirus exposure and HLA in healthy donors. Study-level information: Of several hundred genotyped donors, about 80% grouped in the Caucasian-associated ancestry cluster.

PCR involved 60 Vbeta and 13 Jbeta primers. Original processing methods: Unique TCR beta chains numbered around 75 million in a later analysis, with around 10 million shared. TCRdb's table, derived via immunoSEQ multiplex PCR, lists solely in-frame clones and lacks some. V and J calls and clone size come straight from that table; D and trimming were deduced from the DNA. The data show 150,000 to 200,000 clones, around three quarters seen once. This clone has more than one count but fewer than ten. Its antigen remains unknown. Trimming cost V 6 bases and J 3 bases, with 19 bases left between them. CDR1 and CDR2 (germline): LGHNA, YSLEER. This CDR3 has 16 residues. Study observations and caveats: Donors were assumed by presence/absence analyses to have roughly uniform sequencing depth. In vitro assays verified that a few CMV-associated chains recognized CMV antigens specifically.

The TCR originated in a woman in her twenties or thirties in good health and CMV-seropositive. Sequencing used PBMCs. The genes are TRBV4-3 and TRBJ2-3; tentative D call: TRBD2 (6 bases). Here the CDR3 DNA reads TGCGCCAGCAGTTCATTAACGGGAGAAGGGACAGATACGCAGTATTTT. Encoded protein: CASSSLTGEGTDTQYF.